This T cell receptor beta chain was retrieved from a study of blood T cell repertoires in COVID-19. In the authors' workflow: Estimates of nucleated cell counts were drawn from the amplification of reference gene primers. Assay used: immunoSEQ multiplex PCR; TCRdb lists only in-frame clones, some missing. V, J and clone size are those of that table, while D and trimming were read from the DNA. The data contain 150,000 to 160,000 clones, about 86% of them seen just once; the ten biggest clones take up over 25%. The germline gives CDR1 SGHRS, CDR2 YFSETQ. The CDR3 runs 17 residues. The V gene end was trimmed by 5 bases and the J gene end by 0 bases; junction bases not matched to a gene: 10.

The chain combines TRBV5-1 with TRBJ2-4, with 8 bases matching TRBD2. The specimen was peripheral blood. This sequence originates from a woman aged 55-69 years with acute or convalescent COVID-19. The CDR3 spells CASRRTTSAVAKNIQYF. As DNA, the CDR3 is TGCGCCAGCAGACGAACGACTAGCGCGGTAGCCAAAAACATTCAGTACTTC.